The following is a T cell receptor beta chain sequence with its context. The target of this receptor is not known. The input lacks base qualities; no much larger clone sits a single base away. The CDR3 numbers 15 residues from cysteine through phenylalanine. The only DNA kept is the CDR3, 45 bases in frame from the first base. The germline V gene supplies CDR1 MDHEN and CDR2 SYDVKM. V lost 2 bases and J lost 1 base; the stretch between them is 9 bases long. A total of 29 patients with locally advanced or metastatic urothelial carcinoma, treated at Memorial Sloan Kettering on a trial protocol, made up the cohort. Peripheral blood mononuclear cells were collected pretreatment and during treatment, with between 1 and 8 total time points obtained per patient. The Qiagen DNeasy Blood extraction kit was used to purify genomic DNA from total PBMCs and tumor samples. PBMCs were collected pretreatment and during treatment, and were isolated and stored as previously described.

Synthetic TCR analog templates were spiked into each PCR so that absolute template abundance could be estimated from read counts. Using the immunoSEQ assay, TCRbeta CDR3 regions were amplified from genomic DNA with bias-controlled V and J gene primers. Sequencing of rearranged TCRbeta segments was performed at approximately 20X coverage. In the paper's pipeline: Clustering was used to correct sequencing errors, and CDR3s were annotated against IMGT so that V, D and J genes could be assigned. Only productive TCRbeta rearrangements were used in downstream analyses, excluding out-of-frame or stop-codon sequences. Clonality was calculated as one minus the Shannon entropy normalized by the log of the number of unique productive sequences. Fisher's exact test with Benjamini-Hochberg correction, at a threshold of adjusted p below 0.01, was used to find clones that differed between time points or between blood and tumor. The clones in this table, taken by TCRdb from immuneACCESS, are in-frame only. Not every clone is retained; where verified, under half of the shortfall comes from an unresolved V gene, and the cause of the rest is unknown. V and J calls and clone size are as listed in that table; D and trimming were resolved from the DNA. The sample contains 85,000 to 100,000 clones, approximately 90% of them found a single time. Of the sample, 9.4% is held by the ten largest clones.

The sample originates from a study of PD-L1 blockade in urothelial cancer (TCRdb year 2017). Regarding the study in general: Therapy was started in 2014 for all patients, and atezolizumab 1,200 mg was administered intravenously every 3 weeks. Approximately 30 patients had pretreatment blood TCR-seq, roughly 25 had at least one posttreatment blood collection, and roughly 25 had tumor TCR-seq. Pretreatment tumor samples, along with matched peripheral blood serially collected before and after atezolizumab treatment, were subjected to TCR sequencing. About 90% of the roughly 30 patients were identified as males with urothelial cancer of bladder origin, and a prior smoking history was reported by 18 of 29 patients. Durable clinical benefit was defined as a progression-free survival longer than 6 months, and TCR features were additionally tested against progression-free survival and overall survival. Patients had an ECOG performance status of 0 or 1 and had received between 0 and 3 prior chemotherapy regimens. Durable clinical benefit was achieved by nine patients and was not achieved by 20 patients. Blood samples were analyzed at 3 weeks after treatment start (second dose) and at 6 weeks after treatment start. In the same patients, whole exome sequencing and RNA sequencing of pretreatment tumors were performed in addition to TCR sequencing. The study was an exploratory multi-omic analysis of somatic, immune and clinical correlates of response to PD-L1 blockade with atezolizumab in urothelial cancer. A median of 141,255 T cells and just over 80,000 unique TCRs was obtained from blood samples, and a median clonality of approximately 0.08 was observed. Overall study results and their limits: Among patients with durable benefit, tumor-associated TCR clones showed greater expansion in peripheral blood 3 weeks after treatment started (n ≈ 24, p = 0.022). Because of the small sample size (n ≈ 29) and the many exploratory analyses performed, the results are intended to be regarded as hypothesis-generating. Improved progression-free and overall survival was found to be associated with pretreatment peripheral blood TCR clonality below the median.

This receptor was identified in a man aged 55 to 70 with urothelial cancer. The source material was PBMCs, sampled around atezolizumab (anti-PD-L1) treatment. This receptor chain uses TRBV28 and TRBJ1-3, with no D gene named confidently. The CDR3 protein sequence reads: CASSLDKLSGNTIYF. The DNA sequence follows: TGTGCCAGCAGTTTAGATAAACTTTCTGGAAACACCATATATTTT.